This record concerns one T cell receptor (beta chain) sequence. As handled by the study authors: The median was around 88,000 TCRs per sample, ranging 23,224 to 690,600. TCRdb ran MiXCR on the RACE reads and lists one entry per CDR3 protein. For this entry, the V and J calls and clone size follow TCRdb and not the study's own pipeline. This table holds under 400,000 distinct CDR3 sequences, approximately 5.1% found once. The data belong to a study of human T cells and chemical hapten exposure. As for the study in general: The sensitizing agent was 2% DPC, placed on roughly 2 cm by roughly 2 cm of upper inner arm skin.

Time point given: pre-sensitization, week 0. The treatment is: therapeutic diphenylcyclopropenone sensitization with weekly scalp DPC. The authors' total RNA extraction used unfractionated whole blood. Germline-derived CDR1 and CDR2 are DFQATT and SNEGSKA (reference sequence). V was clipped by 6 bases and J by 4 bases, with 20 bases between them. This CDR3 spans 15 amino acids. This rearrangement joins TRBV20-1 to TRBJ2-3, with D possibly TRBD2 on 5 matching bases. This TCR was recovered from a woman between 50 and 59 years old with alopecia areata. Some clones in this sample may be carry-over from other donors' samples. This specimen was whole blood, taken in connection with sensitization to the hapten diphenylcyclopropenone (DPC). The chain's CDR3 is CSAPSGSIRADTQYF. CDR3 coding DNA: TGCAGTGCCCCATCGGGGTCCATTCGGGCAGATACGCAGTATTTT.